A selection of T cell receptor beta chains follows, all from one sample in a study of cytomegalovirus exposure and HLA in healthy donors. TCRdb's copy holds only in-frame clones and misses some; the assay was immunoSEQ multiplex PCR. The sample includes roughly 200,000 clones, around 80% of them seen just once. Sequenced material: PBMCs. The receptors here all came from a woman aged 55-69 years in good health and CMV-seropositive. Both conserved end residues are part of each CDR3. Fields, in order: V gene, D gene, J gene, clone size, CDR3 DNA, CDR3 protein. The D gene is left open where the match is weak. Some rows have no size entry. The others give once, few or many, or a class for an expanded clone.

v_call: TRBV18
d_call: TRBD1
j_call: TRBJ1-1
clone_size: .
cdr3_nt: TGTGCCAGCTCAACTGACAGGGCGAACACTGAAGCTTTCTTT
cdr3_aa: CASSTDRANTEAFF

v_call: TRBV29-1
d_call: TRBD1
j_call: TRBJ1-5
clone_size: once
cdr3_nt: TGCAGCGTCTGCCTGGGACAGGGTGATCAGCCCCAGCATTTT
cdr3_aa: CSVCLGQGDQPQHF

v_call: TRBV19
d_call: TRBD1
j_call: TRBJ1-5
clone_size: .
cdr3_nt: TGTGCCAGTAGTTCGGACAGGGGCAATCAGCCCCAGCATTTT
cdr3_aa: CASSSDRGNQPQHF

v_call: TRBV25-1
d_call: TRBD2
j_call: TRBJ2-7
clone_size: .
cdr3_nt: TGTGCCAGCAGTTTAGGCGGGGGAGGCTACGAGCAGTACTTC
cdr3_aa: CASSLGGGGYEQYF

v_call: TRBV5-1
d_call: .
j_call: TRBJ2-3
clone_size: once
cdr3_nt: TGCGCCAGCAGCTTGGTCGGCGGTGGCACAGATACGCAGTATTTT
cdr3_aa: CASSLVGGGTDTQYF

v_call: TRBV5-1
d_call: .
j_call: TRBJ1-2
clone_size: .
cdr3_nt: TGCGCCAGCAACCCCGCGGCCGTACTCGGTAACTATGGCTACACCTTC
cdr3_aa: CASNPAAVLGNYGYTF

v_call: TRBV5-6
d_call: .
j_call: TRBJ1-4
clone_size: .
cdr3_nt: TGTGCCAGCAGCTTGGGATCGGGAGGAGGGTTTGAAAAACTGTTTTTT
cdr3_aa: CASSLGSGGGFEKLFF

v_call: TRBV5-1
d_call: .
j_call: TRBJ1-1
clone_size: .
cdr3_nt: TGCGCCAGCAGGGGAGGGGAGGGGACTGAAGCTTTCTTT
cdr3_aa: CASRGGEGTEAFF

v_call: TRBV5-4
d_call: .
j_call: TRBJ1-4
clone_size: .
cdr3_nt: TGTGCCAGCAGCTTGGGGGCCGGCGGGGAAAAACTGTTTTTT
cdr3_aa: CASSLGAGGEKLFF

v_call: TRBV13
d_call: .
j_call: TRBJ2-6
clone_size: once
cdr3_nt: TGTGCCAGCAGTCCTCAGGGGTCCGGGGCCAACGTCCTGACTTTC
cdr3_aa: CASSPQGSGANVLTF

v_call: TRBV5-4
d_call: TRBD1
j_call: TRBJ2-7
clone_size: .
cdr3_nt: TGTGCCAGCAGCTACGGACAGGGGCCTTACGAGCAGTACTTC
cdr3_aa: CASSYGQGPYEQYF

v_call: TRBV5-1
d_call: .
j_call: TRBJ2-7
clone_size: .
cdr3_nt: TGCGCCAGCACCCCTGCGGCAGGGCTCTCCTACGAGCAGTACTTC
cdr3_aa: CASTPAAGLSYEQYF

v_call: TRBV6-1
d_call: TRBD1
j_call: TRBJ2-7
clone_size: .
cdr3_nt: TGTGCCAGCAGTGGGACAGGGAACTACGAGCAGTACTTC
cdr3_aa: CASSGTGNYEQYF

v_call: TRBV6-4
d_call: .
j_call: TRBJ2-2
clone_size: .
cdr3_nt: TGTGCCAGCAGTGACGGGACCGGGAGTGTGGCCGGGGAGCTGTTTTTT
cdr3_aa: CASSDGTGSVAGELFF

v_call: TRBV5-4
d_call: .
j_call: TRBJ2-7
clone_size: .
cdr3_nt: TGTGCCAGCAGCTTCGATCGGGAGATGGGCGAGCAGTACTTC
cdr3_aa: CASSFDREMGEQYF

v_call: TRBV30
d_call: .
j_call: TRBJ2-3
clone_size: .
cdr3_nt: TGTGCCTGGAGCCCACCTGCTAGCAGAGATACGCAGTATTTT
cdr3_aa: CAWSPPASRDTQYF

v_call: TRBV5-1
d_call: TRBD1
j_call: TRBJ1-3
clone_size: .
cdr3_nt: TGCGCCAGCAGCTTCGGCCAGACAGGGCAGGGAAACACCATATATTTT
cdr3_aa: CASSFGQTGQGNTIYF

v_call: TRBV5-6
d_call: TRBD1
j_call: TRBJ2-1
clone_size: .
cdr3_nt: TGTGCCAGCAGCTTATACGACAGGGGAGAAGATGAGCAGTTCTTC
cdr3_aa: CASSLYDRGEDEQFF

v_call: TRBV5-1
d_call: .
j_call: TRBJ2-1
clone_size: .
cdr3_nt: TGCGCCAGCAGGGAGGCCCCCCGGGCCCCCTACAATGAGCAGTTCTTC
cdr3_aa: CASREAPRAPYNEQFF

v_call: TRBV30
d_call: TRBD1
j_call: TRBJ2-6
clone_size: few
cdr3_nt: TGTGCCTGGGGGGACAGGGGGGATGACGTCCTGACTTTC
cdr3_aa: CAWGDRGDDVLTF

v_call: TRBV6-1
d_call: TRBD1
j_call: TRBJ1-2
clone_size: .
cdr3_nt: TGTGCCAGCAGCGGACAGGGGGCTAATGGCTACACCTTC
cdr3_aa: CASSGQGANGYTF

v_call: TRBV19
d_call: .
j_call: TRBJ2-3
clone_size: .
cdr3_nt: TGTGCCAGTAGTGAGGGTACGCAGTATTTT
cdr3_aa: CASSEGTQYF

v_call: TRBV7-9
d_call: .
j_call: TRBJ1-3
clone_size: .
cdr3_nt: TGTGCCAGCAGCTTAGCTGGACAGAGTACTAGCTCTGGAAACACCATATATTTT
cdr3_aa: CASSLAGQSTSSGNTIYF

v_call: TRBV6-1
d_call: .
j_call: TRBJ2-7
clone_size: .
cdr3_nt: TGTGCCAGCAGTGGCAAAGGGAGCACTGTGGACGAGCAGTACTTC
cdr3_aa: CASSGKGSTVDEQYF

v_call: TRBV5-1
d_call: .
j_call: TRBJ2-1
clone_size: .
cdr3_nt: TGCGCCAGCAGCTTGGACAGGGCTTACGGGAATGAGCAGTTCTTC
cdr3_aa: CASSLDRAYGNEQFF

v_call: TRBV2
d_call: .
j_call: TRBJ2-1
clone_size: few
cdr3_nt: TGTGCCAGCAGTCCTGCAGGGATAAATGAGCAGTTCTTC
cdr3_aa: CASSPAGINEQFF

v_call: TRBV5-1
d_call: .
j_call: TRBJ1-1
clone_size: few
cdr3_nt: TGCGCCAGCAGCACCCTCCGGTTCGGGGTGCCTGAAGCTTTCTTT
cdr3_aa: CASSTLRFGVPEAFF

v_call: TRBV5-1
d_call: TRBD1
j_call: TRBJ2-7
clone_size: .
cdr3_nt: TGCGCCAGCAGGGGGACAGTTAGCTCCTACGAGCAGTACTTC
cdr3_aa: CASRGTVSSYEQYF

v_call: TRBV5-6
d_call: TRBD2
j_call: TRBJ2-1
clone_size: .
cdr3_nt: TGTGCCAGCAGCGATAGCGGGATGGGTACAGATGAGCAGTTCTTC
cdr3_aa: CASSDSGMGTDEQFF

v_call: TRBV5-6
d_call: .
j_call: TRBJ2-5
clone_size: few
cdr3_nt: TGTGCCAGCAGCTGGCGGGTTTCATTTGAAGAGACCCAGTACTTC
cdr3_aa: CASSWRVSFEETQYF

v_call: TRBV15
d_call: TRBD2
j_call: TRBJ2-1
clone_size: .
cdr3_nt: TGTGCCACCAGCAGAGTGCGGGAGCCCTCGAATGAGCAGTTCTTC
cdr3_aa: CATSRVREPSNEQFF

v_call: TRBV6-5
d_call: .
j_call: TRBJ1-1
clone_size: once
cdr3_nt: TGTGCCAGCAGTTACTCTTGGGGGGTCTCAAACACTGAAGCTTTCTTT
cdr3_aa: CASSYSWGVSNTEAFF

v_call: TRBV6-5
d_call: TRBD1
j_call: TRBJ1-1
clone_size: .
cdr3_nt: TGTGCCAGCAGTTCCGGGACAGGGGGGATTCCAAAAGCTTTCTTT
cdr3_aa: CASSSGTGGIPKAFF

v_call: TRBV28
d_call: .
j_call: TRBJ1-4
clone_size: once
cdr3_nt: TGTGCCAGCAGTTTTAGCGGGGAAACTAATGAAAAACTGTTTTTT
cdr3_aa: CASSFSGETNEKLFF

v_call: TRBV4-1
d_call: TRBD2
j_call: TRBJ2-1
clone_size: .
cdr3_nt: TGCGCCAGCAGCCAACCCCGCAGCGGGAGTAACCACAATGAGCAGTTCTTC
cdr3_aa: CASSQPRSGSNHNEQFF

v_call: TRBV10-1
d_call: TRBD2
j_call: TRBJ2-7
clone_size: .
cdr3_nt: TGCGCCAGCAGTGGAGGTAGCGGGATTCGCGAGCAGTACTTC
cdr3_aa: CASSGGSGIREQYF

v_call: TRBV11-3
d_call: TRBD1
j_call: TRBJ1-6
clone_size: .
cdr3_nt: TGTGCCAGCAGCCTAGGACAGGCCCTGGATTCACCCCTCCACTTT
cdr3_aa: CASSLGQALDSPLHF

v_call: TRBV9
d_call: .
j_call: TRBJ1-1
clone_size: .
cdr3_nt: TGTGCCAGCAGCTTTCTTGCTAACAGGGCGAACACTGAAGCTTTCTTT
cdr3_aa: CASSFLANRANTEAFF

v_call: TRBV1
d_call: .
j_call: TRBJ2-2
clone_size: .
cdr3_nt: TGCACCAGCAGGAAAAGGGGTAGCGGGGGGAACACCGGGGAGCTGTTTTTT
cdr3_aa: CTSRKRGSGGNTGELFF

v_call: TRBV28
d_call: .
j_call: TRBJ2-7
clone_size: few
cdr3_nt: TGTGCCAGCAGTCTAAATTACGAGCAGTACTTC
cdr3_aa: CASSLNYEQYF